These 29 T cell receptor beta chains originate from one sample sequenced in a study of T cell responses to AZD1222 COVID-19 vaccine. Assay: immunoSEQ multiplex PCR; the TCRdb copy retains only in-frame clones and omits some. The sample shows around 180,000 clones, around nine tenths of them seen only once. The sequenced sample was peripheral blood, obtained 28 days after the second AZD1222 dose. The receptors stem from an adult who received the AZD1222 COVID-19 vaccine.

The chain carries TRBV12-3 or TRBV12-4 and TRBJ2-1, with unresolved D. This CDR3 is 13 amino acids long. V lost 3 bases to trimming and J lost 3 bases, with 6 bases between them. The CDR3: CASSFSSYNEQFF. The CDR3 coding sequence is TGTGCCAGCAGTTTTTCCAGCTACAATGAGCAGTTCTTC.

The chain has TRBV27 and TRBJ2-7; the match to TRBD1 covers 11 bases. The CDR3 spans 15 residues. The germline CDR1 and CDR2 sequences are MNHEY and SMNVEV (reference sequence). The trim removed 6 bases at V and 2 bases at J, leaving 6 bases unmatched. CDR3 coding DNA: TGTGCCAGCAGGCGGCCGGGACAGGGGGCCTACGAGCAGTACTTC. This translates into CASRRPGQGAYEQYF.

This chain connects TRBV6-5 to TRBJ2-7, with D perhaps TRBD1 (6 bases). Trimming took 8 bases from V and 3 from J, leaving 17 bases between them. CDR3 length: 14 residues. Germline V gene sequence: CDR1 MNHEY, CDR2 SVGAGI. This chain's CDR3 is CASGVGQSFYEQYF. The DNA of the CDR3 is TGTGCCAGCGGAGTAGGACAGAGTTTCTACGAGCAGTACTTC.

V gene TRBV6-2 or TRBV6-3 combines with J gene TRBJ2-5; D call uncertain. Trimming took off 0 bases at V and 5 bases at J, with 4 bases between the two ends. The length of the CDR3 is 12 residues. CDR1 MNHEY and CDR2 SVGEGT come from the germline V gene. The CDR3 region is CASSYSYETQYF. Here the CDR3 DNA reads TGTGCCAGCAGTTACTCGTATGAGACCCAGTACTTC.

The CDR3 DNA sequence: TGTGTCCTGAGGGGACAGAATGATGGCTACACCTTC. Encoded protein: CVLRGQNDGYTF. J is TRBJ1-2 and V is TRBV28; 7 bases align to TRBD1. In germline, CDR1 is MDHEN, CDR2 SYDVKM. This CDR3 is built from 12 residues.

The gene calls are TRBV6-2 or TRBV6-3 and TRBJ2-5; 7 bases match TRBD2. The germline V gene encodes CDR1 MNHEY and CDR2 SVGEGT. There are 15 residues in the CDR3. V was pared by 6 bases and J by 5 bases, with 12 bases of the junction left unmatched. The CDR3 DNA reads TGTGCCAGCAGCCCCTCCCCGTGGGGAGGGGAGACCCAGTACTTC. It yields the protein CASSPSPWGGETQYF.

The chain links TRBV5-1 to TRBJ1-5; a weak D match, TRBD1 (5 bases). V was clipped by 0 bases and J by 4 bases, with 11 bases between them. This CDR3 has 15 amino acids. Germline CDR1 reads SGHRS; CDR2 reads YFSETQ. The CDR3 sequence: CASSLDPGPNQPQHF. The CDR3 bases are TGCGCCAGCAGCTTGGACCCGGGACCTAATCAGCCCCAGCATTTT.

This sequence joins TRBV4-3 and TRBJ2-1; no reliable D call. V lost 3 bases and J lost 5, with 5 bases in between. Germline values: CDR1 LGHNA, CDR2 YSLEER. This CDR3 contains 12 residues. The CDR3 region has the DNA TGCGCCAGCAGCCAGTCGGACAATGAGCAGTTCTTC. Protein: CASSQSDNEQFF.

V gene TRBV20-1 combines with J gene TRBJ1-4, with D unclear. Germline V lookup: CDR1 DFQATT, CDR2 SNEGSKA (reference sequence). Trimming left V 3 bases short and J 8 bases short, with 10 bases between. The CDR3 is 12 amino acids. The CDR3 sequence is CSASAGGEKLFF. CDR3 in DNA: TGCAGTGCTAGTGCAGGTGGGGAAAAACTGTTTTTT.

The chain is built from TRBV11-3 and TRBJ2-1; 9 bases match TRBD2. The junction had 7 bases not matched to a gene; V was cut back by 3 bases and J by 10 bases. This CDR3 has 14 residues. Germline V gene sequence: CDR1 SGHNT, CDR2 YENEEA. This chain's CDR3 is CASSFDESGREQFF. CDR3 sequence (DNA): TGTGCCAGCAGCTTCGACGAGAGCGGGAGGGAGCAGTTCTTC.

The rearrangement links TRBV28 to TRBJ2-7; maybe TRBD1 (6 bases). The CDR3 is 14 amino acids. Germline CDR1 reads MDHEN; CDR2 reads SYDVKM. V lost 5 bases and J 0 bases, leaving 11 bases between the germline ends. CDR3 amino acids: CASSLLTGSYEQYF. The CDR3 region has the DNA TGTGCCAGCAGTCTCTTGACAGGCTCCTACGAGCAGTACTTC.

The gene calls are TRBV20-1 and TRBJ2-7; TRBD1 matches at 8 bases. CDR1 is DFQATT, CDR2 SNEGSKA, per germline (reference sequence). The CDR3 is 14 residues long. V trimming: 5 bases; J trimming: 0 bases; junction bases outside the gene matches: 6. As DNA, the CDR3 is TGCAGTGCTCGTGGACAGGGACACTCCTACGAGCAGTACTTC. This sequence encodes CSARGQGHSYEQYF.

The rearrangement links TRBV9 to TRBJ2-1; 9 bases map to TRBD2. Germline trimming cut 0 bases from V and 7 bases from J; bases unmatched to any gene: 5. Per the germline V gene, CDR1 is SGDLS and CDR2 is YYNGEE. CDR3 size: 15 residues. Here the CDR3 reads CASSVAFSGSNEQFF. CDR3 sequence (DNA): TGTGCCAGCAGCGTAGCTTTTAGCGGGAGTAATGAGCAGTTCTTC.

The genes are TRBV6-5 and TRBJ1-1; D might be TRBD1 (5 bases). The germline gives CDR1 MNHEY, CDR2 SVGAGI. The CDR3 consists of 13 residues. V dropped 6 bases and J dropped 3 bases, with 11 bases sitting between them. The CDR3 is CASRRDGYTEAFF. The CDR3 DNA reads TGTGCCAGCAGGAGGGACGGATACACTGAAGCTTTCTTT.

J is TRBJ2-7 and V is TRBV6-5; TRBD2 matches 13 bases. V lost 5 bases to trimming and J lost 7 bases; unmatched junction nucleotides: 5. Per germline, CDR1 MNHEY and CDR2 SVGAGI. The CDR3 loop spans 14 amino acids. The CDR3, as DNA: TGTGCCAGCAGTAAAACTAGCGGGAGGGGGGAGCAGTACTTC. Its protein is CASSKTSGRGEQYF.

The rearrangement joins TRBV24-1 to TRBJ1-5; 9 bases line up with TRBD1. Losses at the gene ends were 4 bases for V and 4 bases for J; bases not matched to a gene: 7. The CDR3 covers 16 residues. The germline gives CDR1 KGHDR, CDR2 SFDVKD. CDR3 sequence: CATSDTGTGPNQPQHF. As DNA, the CDR3 is TGTGCCACCAGTGACACCGGGACAGGGCCAAATCAGCCCCAGCATTTT.

The gene calls are TRBV9 and TRBJ2-1; 10 nucleotides line up with TRBD2. The J segment lost 7 bases and the V segment lost 5 bases, leaving 9 bases of the junction unmatched. CDR1 SGDLS and CDR2 YYNGEE come from the germline V gene. The CDR3 has 15 residues. The chain's CDR3 is CASSAGTSVHNEQFF. The CDR3 DNA reads as TGTGCCAGCAGTGCCGGGACTAGCGTCCATAATGAGCAGTTCTTC.

V and J are TRBV15 and TRBJ2-7, with D tentatively TRBD2 (5 bases). Trimming stripped 0 bases from V and 1 base from J, with 13 bases between. Germline V gene data show CDR1 as LNHNV and CDR2 as YYDKDF (reference sequence). CDR3 length equals 16 residues. The CDR3 loop reads CATSRDLGEGSYEQYF. The DNA for the CDR3 is TGTGCCACCAGCAGAGATCTTGGCGAGGGTTCCTACGAGCAGTACTTC.

The V and J genes are TRBV6-2 or TRBV6-3 and TRBJ2-3, with D possibly TRBD2 on 6 matching bases. Germline V lookup: CDR1 MNHEY, CDR2 SVGEGT. Trimming pared 0 bases from V and 0 bases from J, leaving 10 bases between. CDR3 length: 16 amino acids. This CDR3 is CASSYSEGLSTDTQYF. CDR3 sequence (DNA): TGTGCCAGCAGTTACTCGGAGGGCCTAAGCACAGATACGCAGTATTTT.

This clone was counted between two and nine times. The V gene is TRBV9, the J gene TRBJ2-1; 10 nucleotides agree with TRBD2. Germline CDR1 reads SGDLS; CDR2 reads YYNGEE. Trimming removed 0 bases from V and 6 bases from J; junction bases left unmatched: 12. The CDR3 is 18 amino acids. The CDR3 DNA reads as TGTGCCAGCAGCGTAGCCTTTCACCTAGCGGGAGTTGGCAATGAGCAGTTCTTC. Translated: CASSVAFHLAGVGNEQFF.

The chain joins TRBV28 to TRBJ1-1, with no clear D. The CDR3 totals 12 residues. The germline gives CDR1 MDHEN, CDR2 SYDVKM. Trimming cost V 6 bases and J 7 bases, with 12 bases left between them. The CDR3 region is CASSQAQSEAFF. CDR3 DNA sequence: TGTGCCAGCAGCCAGGCTCAAAGTGAAGCTTTCTTT.

This clone was seen just once. The chain uses TRBV7-9 and TRBJ1-5; 9 bases agree with TRBD1. Germline V gene lookup returns CDR1 SEHNR and CDR2 FQNEAQ (reference sequence). The CDR3 loop spans 15 amino acids. The J segment lost 5 bases and the V segment lost 6 bases, leaving 8 bases of the junction unmatched. This CDR3 reads CASRGTGSGYQPQHF. The CDR3 nucleotides are TGTGCCAGCAGAGGGACAGGGTCGGGGTATCAGCCCCAGCATTTT.

The chain couples TRBV5-6 to TRBJ2-1; D ambiguous. V was cut by 2 bases and J by 5 bases, with 8 bases left in between. This CDR3 comprises 13 residues. CDR1 SGHDT and CDR2 YYEEEE come from the germline V gene. The CDR3 here is CASSFAPDNEQFF. CDR3 in DNA: TGTGCCAGCAGCTTCGCCCCAGACAATGAGCAGTTCTTC.

The gene calls are TRBV7-8 and TRBJ1-5; no clear D gene. Germline V CDR1 and CDR2: SGHVS, FQNEAQ. This CDR3 comprises 15 residues. V was shortened by 5 bases and J by 7 bases, with 18 bases between the two germline ends. The CDR3 loop reads CASSREWGVGQPQHF. The CDR3, as DNA: TGTGCCAGCAGCCGAGAGTGGGGTGTAGGGCAGCCCCAGCATTTT.

The chain couples TRBV18 to TRBJ2-7, with D maybe TRBD1 (5 bases). Between the trimmed V and J ends, which lost 0 bases and 5 bases, there was a span of 11 bases. The CDR3 spans 14 residues. The V gene's germline CDR1 is KGHSH and CDR2 LQKENI. DNA of the CDR3: TGTGCCAGCTCACCACCCCCGGGCAGGGACGAGCAGTACTTC. Translation gives CASSPPPGRDEQYF. Filled out from reference TRBV18 and TRBJ2-7, the complete variable domain reads NAGVMQNPRHLVRRRGQEARLRCSPMKGHSHVYWYRQLPEEGLKFMVYLQKENIIDESGMPKERFSAEFPKEGPSILRIQQVVRGDSAAYFCASSPPPGRDEQYFGPGTRLTVT.

This rearrangement joins TRBV6-2 or TRBV6-3 to TRBJ2-1; 8 nucleotides align to TRBD2. Germline V lookup: CDR1 MNHEY, CDR2 SVGEGT. There are 13 residues in the CDR3. V lost 5 bases to trimming and J lost 6 bases; unmatched junction nucleotides: 3. This CDR3 reads CASSTGTSNEQFF. The CDR3 DNA follows: TGTGCCAGCAGTACCGGGACTAGCAATGAGCAGTTCTTC.

The chain recombines TRBV5-1 with TRBJ2-7; 9 nucleotides line up with TRBD1. After removal of 1 base from V and 6 bases from J, the junction contained 5 bases not matched to a gene. The germline V gene has CDR1 SGHRS and CDR2 YFSETQ. This CDR3 has 14 amino acids. CDR3 nucleotide sequence: TGCGCCAGCAGCTTGCCGGGACAGGGATCCGAGCAGTACTTC. It yields the protein CASSLPGQGSEQYF.

Only a few counts were recorded for this clone. The J gene is TRBJ1-5, the V gene TRBV27; the D is unclear. Trimming removed 6 bases from V and 4 bases from J, with 13 bases in between. Looked up from germline, CDR1 is MNHEY and CDR2 is SMNVEV (reference sequence). CDR3 length: 14 residues. CDR3 nucleotides: TGTGCCAGCAGGGCCTCCGGGAGAAATCAGCCCCAGCATTTT. This codes for CASRASGRNQPQHF.

The V gene is TRBV14, the J gene TRBJ1-1; D is uncertain. The CDR3 is made up of 13 amino acids. V lost 4 bases to trimming and J lost 4 bases, with 10 bases between them. CDR1 and CDR2 (germline): SGHDN, FVKESK. CDR3 in DNA: TGTGCCAGCAGCCCGCCTGGGGTCACTGAAGCTTTCTTT. Translating gives CASSPPGVTEAFF.